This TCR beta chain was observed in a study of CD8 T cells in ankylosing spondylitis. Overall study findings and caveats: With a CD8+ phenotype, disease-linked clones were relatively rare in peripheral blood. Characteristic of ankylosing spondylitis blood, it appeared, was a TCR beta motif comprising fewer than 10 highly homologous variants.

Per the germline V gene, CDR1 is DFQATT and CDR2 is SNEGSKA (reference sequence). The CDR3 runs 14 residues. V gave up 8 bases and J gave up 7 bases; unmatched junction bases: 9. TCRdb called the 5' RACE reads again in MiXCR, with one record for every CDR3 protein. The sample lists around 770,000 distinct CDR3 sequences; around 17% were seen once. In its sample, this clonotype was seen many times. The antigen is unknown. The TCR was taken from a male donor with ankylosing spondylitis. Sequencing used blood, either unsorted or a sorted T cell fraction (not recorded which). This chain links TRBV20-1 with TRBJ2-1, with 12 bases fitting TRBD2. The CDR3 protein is CSPGLAGSRNEQFF. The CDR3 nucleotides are TGCAGTCCAGGACTAGCGGGAAGTAGGAATGAGCAGTTCTTC.